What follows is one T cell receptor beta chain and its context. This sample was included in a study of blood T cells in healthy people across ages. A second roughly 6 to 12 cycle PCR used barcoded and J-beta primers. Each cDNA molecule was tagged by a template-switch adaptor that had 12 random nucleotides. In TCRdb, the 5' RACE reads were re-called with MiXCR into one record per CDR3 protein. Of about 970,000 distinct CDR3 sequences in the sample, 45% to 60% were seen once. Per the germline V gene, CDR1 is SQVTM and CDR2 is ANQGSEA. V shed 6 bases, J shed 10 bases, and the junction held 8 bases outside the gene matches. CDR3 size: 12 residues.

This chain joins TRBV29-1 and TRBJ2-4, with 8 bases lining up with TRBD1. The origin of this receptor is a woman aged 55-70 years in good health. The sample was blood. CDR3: CSVAPGQDIQYF. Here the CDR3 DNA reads TGCAGCGTCGCCCCGGGACAGGATATTCAGTACTTC.